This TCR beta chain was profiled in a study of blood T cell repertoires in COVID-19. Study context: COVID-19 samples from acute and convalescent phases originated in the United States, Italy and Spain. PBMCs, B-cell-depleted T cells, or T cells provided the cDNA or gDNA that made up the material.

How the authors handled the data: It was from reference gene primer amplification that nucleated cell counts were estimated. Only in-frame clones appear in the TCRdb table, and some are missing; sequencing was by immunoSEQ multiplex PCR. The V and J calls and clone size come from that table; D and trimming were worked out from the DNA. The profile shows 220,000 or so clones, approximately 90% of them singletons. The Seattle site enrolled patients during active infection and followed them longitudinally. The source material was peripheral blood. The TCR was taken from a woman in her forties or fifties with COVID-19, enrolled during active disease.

The CDR3 spells CASSTGVYNSPLHF. CDR3 DNA: TGTGCCAGCAGTACGGGGGTGTATAATTCACCCCTCCACTTT. The rearrangement uses TRBV13 and TRBJ1-6, with D maybe TRBD1 (5 bases). Germline V gives CDR1 PRHDT, CDR2 FYEKMQ (reference sequence). The CDR3 has 14 residues. V dropped 6 bases and J dropped 4 bases, with 10 bases sitting between them.